In this sample, the clone carrying this T cell receptor beta chain turned up once. Residents of about 25 US areas, aged roughly 18 to 89 years, made up the participants. Cohorts were based on clinical histories the participants reported. The data originate from a study of blood T cell repertoires in COVID-19. The assay was immunoSEQ multiplex PCR, and TCRdb's table has in-frame clones only and misses some. In the table there are about 250,000 clones, about 87% of which are singletons. Germline CDR1 reads SGHAT; CDR2 reads FQDESV (reference sequence). V shed 4 bases and J shed 3 bases, with 6 bases lying between them. The CDR3 runs 12 residues.

The chain is built from TRBV11-1 and TRBJ1-2; D gene ambiguous. This sequence originates from a woman between 50 and 59 years old who had recovered from COVID-19. Sequencing was done on a sample of PBMCs or T cells enriched from blood (not recorded which). The CDR3 spells CASSSGYYGYTF. The CDR3 nucleotides are TGTGCCAGCAGCTCGGGGTACTATGGCTACACCTTC.